This T cell receptor beta chain derives from a study of OX40 agonist ivuxolimab in advanced cancers. About the study: From roughly 23 to 85 years was the age range, with a mean of approximately 63 years, and 65% to 90% were male. Points from the study as a whole: On average, a greater number of expanded clones characterised CD8+ T cells relative to CD4+.

This clone was seen once. The target antigen is unknown. TCRdb's table, derived via immunoSEQ multiplex PCR, lists solely in-frame clones and lacks some. The sample carries 20,000 to 25,000 clones, approximately 80% recorded once. The sequencing used CD4+ or CD8+ T cells sorted from blood, collected in a trial of the OX40 agonist ivuxolimab. This sequence was found in an adult with an advanced solid tumor such as melanoma, head and neck, liver or kidney cancer.

CDR3 bases: TGTGCCAGCAGCTTAGGGTCGGGCCTCGACGAGCAGTACTTC. This sequence encodes CASSLGSGLDEQYF. The chain recombines TRBV7-9 with TRBJ2-7; no clear D gene. Germline-derived CDR1 and CDR2 are SEHNR and FQNEAQ (reference sequence). The V end was cut by 1 base, the J end by 5 bases, with 12 bases between. The CDR3 spans 14 residues.